These T cell receptor beta chains were read from a single sample in a study of cytomegalovirus exposure and HLA in healthy donors. Profiled with immunoSEQ multiplex PCR; TCRdb holds only in-frame clones, not every one. The sample gives fewer than 250,000 clones, 82% of which show up once; 5.5% to 7.5% is in the top ten. Sequencing used PBMCs. All receptors come from a man between 35 and 55 years old in good health and CMV-seropositive. Each CDR3 is given with its conserved first and last residue. The D gene is left open where the match is weak. Expanded clones get a size class; other rows say once, few or many, or leave the size out.

J: TRBJ1-1; size: -; V: TRBV25-1; D: TRBD1; DNA: TGTGCCAGCAGTGATCCCTCCGGGACAGGACGTGAAGCTTTCTTT; CDR3: CASSDPSGTGREAFF
J: TRBJ1-4; size: -; V: TRBV30; D: -; DNA: TGTGCCTGGAGTCAGGGTGCGGGGGAAAAACTGTTTTTT; CDR3: CAWSQGAGEKLFF
J: TRBJ2-1; size: -; V: TRBV6-5; D: -; DNA: TGTGCCAGCAGTTACTCCGCACAGCTTGAGCAGTTCTTC; CDR3: CASSYSAQLEQFF
J: TRBJ2-7; size: -; V: TRBV4-1; D: -; DNA: TGCGCCAGCAGCCAAGATCAGGGGCCCATCTACGAGCAGTACTTC; CDR3: CASSQDQGPIYEQYF
J: TRBJ1-2; size: -; V: TRBV6-1; D: TRBD1; DNA: TGTGCCAGCAGTACGACAGGGAACTATGGCTACACCTTC; CDR3: CASSTTGNYGYTF
J: TRBJ2-1; size: -; V: TRBV27; D: -; DNA: TGTGCCAGCAGTTTGAGCAACCCCTACAATGAGCAGTTCTTC; CDR3: CASSLSNPYNEQFF
J: TRBJ1-2; size: -; V: TRBV7-9; D: -; DNA: TGTGCCAGCAGCCAGAGGTCAGACCTGGCCCCGCTAAATAACTATGGCTACACCTTC; CDR3: CASSQRSDLAPLNNYGYTF
J: TRBJ1-5; size: few; V: TRBV27; D: TRBD1; DNA: TGTGCCAGCAGTTTCGGACAGGGGTGGGTGCCCCAGCATTTT; CDR3: CASSFGQGWVPQHF
J: TRBJ2-5; size: -; V: TRBV29-1; D: -; DNA: TGCAGCGGCGAGAAAGAGACCCAGTACTTC; CDR3: CSGEKETQYF
J: TRBJ2-3; size: -; V: TRBV12-5; D: -; DNA: TGTGCTAGTGGCACGGACATCCAAACGCAGTATTTT; CDR3: CASGTDIQTQYF
J: TRBJ2-2; size: -; V: TRBV7-3; D: TRBD2; DNA: TGTGCCAGCAGCTTAATCCCTGGACTAGCGGGAGCCCCCGGGGAGCTGTTTTTT; CDR3: CASSLIPGLAGAPGELFF
J: TRBJ1-1; size: few; V: TRBV25-1; D: -; DNA: TGTGCCAGCACCCCGGGGGGAGGGGTGAACACTGAAGCTTTCTTT; CDR3: CASTPGGGVNTEAFF
J: TRBJ2-3; size: -; V: TRBV4-1; D: TRBD2; DNA: TGCGCCAGCAGCCATACTAGCGGGAGGAGTTCCACAGATACGCAGTATTTT; CDR3: CASSHTSGRSSTDTQYF
J: TRBJ1-2; size: -; V: TRBV13; D: -; DNA: TGTGCCAGCAGCACAACCCGACAGGACTATGGCTACACCTTC; CDR3: CASSTTRQDYGYTF
J: TRBJ1-3; size: -; V: TRBV9; D: TRBD1; DNA: TGTGCCAGCAGCGTGATGACAGGGGCGTTCTCTGGAAACACCATATATTTT; CDR3: CASSVMTGAFSGNTIYF
J: TRBJ2-7; size: once; V: TRBV18; D: TRBD2; DNA: TGTGCCAGCTCACGCCGGGAGGGCCAGGTGGAGCAGTACTTC; CDR3: CASSRREGQVEQYF
J: TRBJ2-3; size: -; V: TRBV11-3; D: -; DNA: TGTGCCAGCAGCAACCCGACAGGAGGCACAGATACGCAGTATTTT; CDR3: CASSNPTGGTDTQYF
J: TRBJ2-1; size: once; V: TRBV7-2; D: TRBD2; DNA: TGTGCCAGCAGCCGCACTAGCGGAAATTACAATGAGCAGTTCTTC; CDR3: CASSRTSGNYNEQFF
J: TRBJ1-2; size: -; V: TRBV5-8; D: TRBD1; DNA: TGTGCCAGCAGCTTCGGGACAGCTAACTATGGCTACACCTTC; CDR3: CASSFGTANYGYTF
J: TRBJ2-5; size: -; V: TRBV5-6; D: TRBD1; DNA: TGTGCCAGCAGCCCCAGACAGGGATCAGAGACCCAGTACTTC; CDR3: CASSPRQGSETQYF
J: TRBJ2-2; size: -; V: TRBV27; D: -; DNA: TGTGCCAGCAGCCCTCTTGTGGTAGCGGACACCGGGGAGCTGTTTTTT; CDR3: CASSPLVVADTGELFF
J: TRBJ2-5; size: -; V: TRBV5-1; D: -; DNA: TGCGCCAGCAGCAAGGTAGCTAGTAGCCAAGAGACCCAGTACTTC; CDR3: CASSKVASSQETQYF
J: TRBJ2-4; size: -; V: TRBV5-6; D: -; DNA: TGTGCCAGCAGCTTGAGGCAGGGTGGGAACATTCAGTACTTC; CDR3: CASSLRQGGNIQYF
J: TRBJ2-3; size: -; V: TRBV9; D: TRBD2; DNA: TGTGCCAGCAGCGTATTTGGCGGGAGCCCCACAGATACGCAGTATTTT; CDR3: CASSVFGGSPTDTQYF
J: TRBJ2-1; size: -; V: TRBV4-1; D: -; DNA: TGCGCCAGCAGCCAGGGACTTACTAATGAGCAGTTCTTC; CDR3: CASSQGLTNEQFF
J: TRBJ2-3; size: -; V: TRBV5-6; D: TRBD2; DNA: TGTGCCAGCAGCTACCGGACTAGAGCTAGCACAGATACGCAGTATTTT; CDR3: CASSYRTRASTDTQYF
J: TRBJ2-3; size: -; V: TRBV9; D: TRBD2; DNA: TGTGCCAGCAGCGAGCCGGGACTAGCGGGAGGCTCGACCAAGGATACGCAGTATTTT; CDR3: CASSEPGLAGGSTKDTQYF
J: TRBJ2-3; size: -; V: TRBV6-5; D: -; DNA: TGTGCCAGCAGTTCCAGACTAGAGGCAGATACGCAGTATTTT; CDR3: CASSSRLEADTQYF
J: TRBJ2-1; size: -; V: TRBV7-9; D: TRBD2; DNA: TGTGCCAGCAGCATTCTAGCGGACTCCTACAATGAGCAGTTCTTC; CDR3: CASSILADSYNEQFF
J: TRBJ2-1; size: -; V: TRBV9; D: TRBD2; DNA: TGTGCCAGCAGCATACCGTTGACTAGCGGGGCTGACAATGAGCAGTTCTTC; CDR3: CASSIPLTSGADNEQFF
J: TRBJ1-2; size: -; V: TRBV30; D: -; DNA: TGTGCCTGGAGTGTAGCGGCGGGCTTAAGAGGTGGCTACACCTTC; CDR3: CAWSVAAGLRGGYTF
J: TRBJ1-1; size: -; V: TRBV5-1; D: -; DNA: TGCGCCAGCAGCTTGTGGGGAGATGAAGCTTTCTTT; CDR3: CASSLWGDEAFF
J: TRBJ2-3; size: -; V: TRBV7-9; D: -; DNA: TGTGCCAGCAGCTCGAGGGGGGGACCTCCAAGAAATACGCAGTATTTT; CDR3: CASSSRGGPPRNTQYF
J: TRBJ2-5; size: -; V: TRBV29-1; D: TRBD1; DNA: TGCAGCGAACACTTCAGGGGGCACCAAGAGACCCAGTACTTC; CDR3: CSEHFRGHQETQYF
J: TRBJ1-3; size: -; V: TRBV6-6; D: -; DNA: TGTGCCAGCAGTTACTCGTCCGGGGACTCTGGAAACACCATATATTTT; CDR3: CASSYSSGDSGNTIYF
J: TRBJ2-7; size: -; V: TRBV27; D: TRBD2; DNA: TGTGCCAGCACCAGCAGAGCGGGACTCTCCGGCGAGCAGTACTTC; CDR3: CASTSRAGLSGEQYF
J: TRBJ2-1; size: -; V: TRBV7-9; D: TRBD2; DNA: TGTGCCAGCAGCTCGGGACTAGCGGAGAGCTCCTACAATGAGCAGTTCTTC; CDR3: CASSSGLAESSYNEQFF
J: TRBJ2-1; size: -; V: TRBV6-4; D: -; DNA: TGTGCCACCCTGACCCAAGGGACCCGGGACTTATCTCTCCTAAGGCGGTTCTTC; CDR3: CATLTQGTRDLSLLRRFF
J: TRBJ1-3; size: few; V: TRBV15; D: -; DNA: TGTGCCACCAGTCAAGACAGCTCTGGAAACACCATATATTTT; CDR3: CATSQDSSGNTIYF
J: TRBJ2-3; size: -; V: TRBV4-1; D: TRBD1; DNA: TGCGCCAGCAGCCAAGAAGGGGACAGCCGTCAAAAGTATTTT; CDR3: CASSQEGDSRQKYF